Listed here are 9 T cell receptor beta chains from one sample, sequenced in a study of blood T cell repertoires in COVID-19. Assay used: immunoSEQ multiplex PCR; TCRdb lists only in-frame clones, some missing. The data show almost 85,000 clones, with around 89% seen just once and under 1.5% held by the top ten. Sequencing input: PBMCs or T cells enriched from blood (not recorded which). The receptors stem from a woman aged 45-59 years with acute COVID-19.

V gene TRBV5-6 combines with J gene TRBJ2-5; 8 positions agree with TRBD2. The CDR3 has 17 amino acids. The junction had 15 bases not matched to a gene; V was cut back by 4 bases and J by 4 bases. CDR1 and CDR2 from the germline V gene are SGHDT and YYEEEE. CDR3 DNA sequence: TGTGCCAGCAGCGGATGGAGTTACGGGAGGGCCCTAGAGACCCAGTACTTC. It translates to CASSGWSYGRALETQYF.

The chain recombines TRBV4-1 with TRBJ2-7; D possibly corresponds to TRBD2 (5 bases). CDR3 size: 14 residues. Between the trimmed V and J ends, which lost 1 base and 0 bases, there was a span of 7 bases. The germline V gene has CDR1 MGHRA and CDR2 YSYEKL. This CDR3 reads CASSQGTFSYEQYF. Here the CDR3 DNA reads TGCGCCAGCAGCCAAGGGACTTTCTCCTACGAGCAGTACTTC.

This rearrangement joins TRBV24-1 to TRBJ2-2, with D tentatively TRBD1 (6 bases). The V and J ends lost 6 bases and 4 bases respectively, with 17 bases between them. The germline V gene encodes CDR1 KGHDR and CDR2 SFDVKD. This CDR3 is 16 amino acids long. The CDR3 DNA follows: TGTGCCACCAGTTCTGATGGGACAAGGGGCACCGGGGAGCTGTTTTTT. It is translated as CATSSDGTRGTGELFF.

The chain recombines TRBV3-1 (or the pseudogene TRBV3-2) with TRBJ2-3; 15 bases map to TRBD2. Germline CDR1 LGHDT, CDR2 YNNKEL (reference sequence). The CDR3 totals 17 residues. The junction had 7 bases not matched to a gene; V was cut back by 4 bases and J by 5 bases. The CDR3 sequence is CASSPGTSGRLKDTQYF. CDR3 DNA sequence: TGTGCCAGCAGCCCCGGGACTAGCGGGAGGTTGAAAGATACGCAGTATTTT.

The V call is TRBV7-2, the J call TRBJ2-1; the match to TRBD1 covers 10 bases. With 0 bases clipped from V and 7 bases from J, the junction kept 3 bases outside the gene matches. This CDR3 spans 15 amino acids. Germline CDR1 SGHTA, CDR2 FQGNSA. CDR3 protein: CASSLATGGPNEQFF. The CDR3 DNA follows: TGTGCCAGCAGCTTAGCGACAGGGGGCCCGAATGAGCAGTTCTTC.

The rearrangement joins TRBV7-8 to TRBJ1-1; weak D call: TRBD1 (5 bases). This CDR3 contains 12 residues. Germline V gene sequence: CDR1 SGHVS, CDR2 FQNEAQ. Trimming took 5 bases from V and 3 from J, leaving 7 bases between them. CDR3 nucleotide sequence: TGTGCCAGCAGCCCCAGGGACACTGAAGCTTTCTTT. This sequence encodes CASSPRDTEAFF.

This chain joins TRBV3-1 (or the pseudogene TRBV3-2) and TRBJ2-5; D might be TRBD2 (6 bases). Germline assignment: CDR1 LGHDT and CDR2 YNNKEL (reference sequence). V gave up 0 bases and J gave up 4 bases, with 15 bases separating them. The CDR3 sequence is 16 residues long. The DNA for the CDR3 is TGTGCCAGCAGCCAAGACCTAAAAGCGGGTAGAGAGACCCAGTACTTC. It specifies CASSQDLKAGRETQYF.

The V gene is TRBV19, the J gene TRBJ1-4; possible D gene TRBD1, 6 bases. CDR3 length: 15 amino acids. V shed 5 bases and J shed 10 bases, with 20 bases lying between them. CDR1 LNHDA and CDR2 SQIVND come from the germline V gene (reference sequence). CDR3 in amino acids: CASSQENRAVGKLFF. CDR3 coding DNA: TGTGCCAGTAGTCAAGAAAACAGGGCTGTAGGAAAACTGTTTTTT.

This clone was seen a handful of times. The chain employs TRBV7-2 and TRBJ2-7; 7 nucleotides line up with TRBD1. From germline, CDR1 is SGHTA and CDR2 FQGNSA. V lost 3 bases, J lost 0 bases, and 8 bases stayed unmatched. This CDR3 has 16 amino acids. The CDR3 nucleotides read TGTGCCAGCAGCTTGGCCGGGACAGATCCCTCCTACGAGCAGTACTTC. Residues: CASSLAGTDPSYEQYF.